This record concerns one TCR beta chain sequence. What antigen it recognizes has not been identified. The record has no base qualities; no much larger clone is one base away. To be included, a participant needed at least one PBMC sample from before ART initiation plus at least two post-ART samples. All participants with HIV were treated in the United States of America. Before DNA extraction, cryopreserved samples of about 1-10 million PBMC were thawed and washed. At the time of the earliest PBMC sample, participants with HIV were aged between roughly 20 and 55 years. Per participant, PBMC samples came from 1-4 timepoints prior to ART initiation and 2-8 timepoints following ART initiation, for a median of 7 samples. Serial HIV viral load, CD4+ T-cell count, ART history and demographic data were obtained for every participant. Genomic DNA was extracted from unsorted PBMC with a Qiagen kit on a QIAcube, processed in batches of 12 samples.

The immunoSEQ hsTCRB v3.0 assay was used at survey level resolution to sequence the TRB variable region. TRB sequencing targeted a depth of about 40,000-50,000 T-cell genomes per sample. TRB libraries were pooled and sequenced on an Illumina MiSeq using a v3 150-cycle kit. The authors' analysis ran thus. Repertoire analysis was performed in R inside a reproducible Nextflow workflow that covered QC, data transformation and analysis. LymphoSeq2, an R package for AIRR-Seq data exploration, was used to implement custom analyses. Four samples that yielded fewer than 5000 total TRB sequences were excluded, so that under 200 HIV repertoires were analyzed. Of the 188 retained HIV repertoires, 55 to 60 were collected before and more than 120 after ART initiation. Repertoires were downsampled to 5000 TRB nucleotide sequences, with summary statistics averaged over 100 downsampling iterations. The analysis kept only TRB sequences whose CDR3 regions were at least seven amino acids long. Diversity was measured with a Shannon entropy-derived clonality score and the Gini coefficient. In the repertoire networks, any two of the top 5000 CDR3 amino acid sequences were linked whenever the two sequences differed by an edit distance of one. GLIPH2 predicted antigen specificity groups and MHC restriction for TRB CDR3 amino acid sequences. CDR3 amino acid sequences were matched against VDJdb and McPAS-TCR to flag known CMV, EBV, HIV or tissue antigen associations. Pre-ART, post-ART and control groups were compared with Wilcoxon signed-rank tests and Holm-Bonferroni correction. Held by TCRdb, this immuneACCESS table contains in-frame sequences only and omits some clones. Under half of the omission traces to an unresolved V gene where checked; the cause of the rest is unknown. That table gives V, J and clone size, and the DNA gave D and trimming. Within this sample are about 25,000 clones, with over 70% of them counted one time only. The ten largest clonotypes hold more than 13% of the sample.

This record comes from a study of long-term antiretroviral therapy in people with HIV (dated by TCRdb to the early 2020s). With respect to the entire study: The earliest samples were collected roughly a decade before the 2015 WHO recommendation for immediate ART, at a time when ART was usually postponed until CD4 counts fell. A retrospective serial study tested whether changes in peripheral blood TRB repertoire composition and diversity were associated with ART initiation and durable HIV suppression. The cohort contributed about 200 cryopreserved PBMC samples from 30 to 35 adults with confirmed HIV infection, collected serially over a mean of about six years (range 1-12). About 35% of the 30 participants with HIV were female. No cross-contamination during QIAcube processing turned up in test extractions that ran a monoclonal T-cell line alongside 33 polyclonal samples. Overall results and qualifications from the work: Because cell numbers in pre-ART samples were limited, unsorted PBMC were profiled instead of sorted CD4+ and CD8+ T cells. Because PBMC availability was limited, only the TCR beta chain was sequenced, with no alpha chain pairing. The samples span the years 2004 to 2017, and the ART regimens used may be less effective than current regimens. Inferences about post-ART repertoire changes were limited because no data were available on ART adherence, viral resistance or therapy changes. The repertoire was dominated across all time points by expanded TRB clones identified before ART initiation, although this dominance was seen to fluctuate and to decrease in many PLHIV after ART. CDR3 length ranges in HIV repertoires were narrower than in controls, and network structure suggested an antigen-experienced repertoire with only a slight naive shift after ART. A significant increase in TRB diversity was found to be associated with ART initiation, although TRB diversity was observed to remain significantly below that of transplant donor controls even after long-term ART.

CDR1 MDHEN and CDR2 SYDVKM are derived from the germline V gene. V loses 10 bases, J loses 8 bases, and the germline ends lie 23 bases apart. From cysteine to phenylalanine, the CDR3 is 14 amino acids long. Only CDR3 DNA remains: 42 bases, in frame from the first base. The chain is made from TRBV28 and TRBJ1-2, with the D gene call left open. This TCR was recovered from a man younger than 40 with HIV. The sequencing here drew on unsorted PBMCs, taken around 4.3 years after starting antiretroviral therapy. DNA sequence: TGTGCCACCTACGTCGGTGGGGTGGAGTTAGGCTACACCTTC. Translated, it reads CATYVGGVELGYTF.